These 25 T cell receptor beta chains were all obtained from the same sample, sequenced in a study of T cell responses to AZD1222 COVID-19 vaccine. The table came from immunoSEQ multiplex PCR; TCRdb's copy has only in-frame clones and leaves some out. In the table there are fewer than 110,000 clones, 90% of which are singletons. The sample here was peripheral blood, taken on day 0 of AZD1222 vaccination. These receptors were obtained from an adult in good health.

The V and J genes are TRBV5-4 and TRBJ1-6; 8 positions match TRBD1. The V gene's germline CDR1 is SGHNT and CDR2 YYREEE (reference sequence). CDR3 length: 17 amino acids. V dropped 1 base and J dropped 6; count of bases not matched to a gene: 9. CDR3 nucleotides: TGTGCCAGCAGCTTGCCGATACCACAGGGGGGTAATTCACCCCTCCACTTT. This codes for CASSLPIPQGGNSPLHF.

The chain's CDR3 is CASSLSPQGWGTGELFF. Written as DNA, the CDR3 is TGTGCCAGCAGTTTATCCCCACAGGGGTGGGGCACCGGGGAGCTGTTTTTT. The chain carries TRBV28 and TRBJ2-2, with 7 bases identical to TRBD1. In germline, CDR1 is MDHEN, CDR2 SYDVKM. V shed 1 base and J 4 bases; nucleotides not matched to a gene: 9. This CDR3 region has 17 residues.

The chain uses TRBV6-5 and TRBJ2-5; 9 bases map to TRBD1. The CDR3 covers 15 residues. Germline V lookup: CDR1 MNHEY, CDR2 SVGAGI. V was pared by 7 bases and J by 5 bases, with 11 bases of the junction left unmatched. DNA for the CDR3: TGTGCCAGCATTATTAACAGGGGGCTCGCCGAGACCCAGTACTTC. Translation: CASIINRGLAETQYF.

With respect to this clone: The junction shows a germline mismatch at one end, possibly a read error. The rearrangement uses TRBV2 and TRBJ1-2; a possible D gene is TRBD1 (6 bases). CDR3 size: 14 residues. CDR1 and CDR2 from the germline V gene are SNHLY and FYNNEI. CDR3 DNA: TGTGCCAGCAGTGGGTCAGGGGCCCCCTTTAGGTTTCCCTTC. It is translated as CASSGSGAPFRFPF.

The V gene is TRBV7-9, the J gene TRBJ2-6; perhaps TRBD1 as D (6 bases). This CDR3 has 16 residues. V lost 3 bases, J lost 0 bases, and 9 bases lay in between. Germline V gene lookup returns CDR1 SEHNR and CDR2 FQNEAQ (reference sequence). Written as DNA, the CDR3 is TGTGCCAGCAGCTTTGCCAGGGGCTCTGGGGCCAACGTCCTGACTTTC. Protein: CASSFARGSGANVLTF. Looking up the rest from reference TRBV7-9 and TRBJ2-6 gives the full variable domain: DTGVSQNPRHKITKRGQNVTFRCDPISEHNRLYWYRQTLGQGPEFLTYFQNEAQLEKSRLLSDRFSAERPKGSFSTLEIQRTEQGDSAMYLCASSFARGSGANVLTFGAGSRLTVL.

This chain connects TRBV30 to TRBJ1-2; D perhaps matches TRBD1 (5 bases). The CDR3 runs 13 residues. The V and J ends lost 3 bases and 3 bases respectively, with 11 bases between them. CDR1 is GTSNPN, CDR2 SVGIG, per germline (reference sequence). The CDR3 DNA is TGTGCCTGGAGCTTGGGGGATGACTATGGCTACACCTTC. This gives the protein CAWSLGDDYGYTF.

The chain has TRBV6-2 or TRBV6-3 and TRBJ1-2; no firm D call. Germline V gene lookup returns CDR1 MNHEY and CDR2 SVGEGT. This CDR3 is 12 amino acids long. Trimming took 6 bases from V and 5 from J, leaving 10 bases between them. CDR3 residues: CASSDKDYGYTF. Written as DNA, the CDR3 is TGTGCCAGCAGCGACAAAGATTATGGCTACACCTTC.

The CDR3 DNA follows: TGTGCCATCAGCGGCGAAACCCCACGAAACTATGGCTACACCTTC. This translates into CAISGETPRNYGYTF. The chain couples TRBV10-3 to TRBJ1-2; D remains unclear. CDR1 and CDR2 from the germline V gene are ENHRY and SYGVKD. V dropped 6 bases and J dropped 2 bases, with 16 bases sitting between them. This CDR3 is 15 amino acids long.

The chain has TRBV5-4 and TRBJ2-5; D could derive from TRBD1 or TRBD2 (5 bases each). The CDR3 spans 14 residues. Germline V lookup: CDR1 SGHNT, CDR2 YYREEE (reference sequence). The ends were cut back, 4 bases at V and 4 bases at J, with 14 bases in the middle. The DNA for the CDR3 is TGTGCCAGCAGCCCGACCACGGGGACAGAGACCCAGTACTTC. This sequence encodes CASSPTTGTETQYF.

The rearrangement uses TRBV9 and TRBJ2-7; D gene unclear. In germline, CDR1 is SGDLS, CDR2 YYNGEE. Trimming removed 0 bases from V and 0 bases from J, with 10 bases in between. CDR3 length: 15 amino acids. The CDR3 reads CASSVGPAVSYEQYF. In nucleotides, the CDR3 is TGTGCCAGCAGCGTAGGCCCGGCAGTCTCCTACGAGCAGTACTTC.

The chain joins TRBV6-5 to TRBJ2-3; 7 bases agree with TRBD2. The V gene's germline CDR1 is MNHEY and CDR2 SVGAGI. CDR3 size: 13 residues. V lost 7 bases, J lost 5 bases, and 6 bases stayed unmatched. CDR3 DNA: TGTGCCAGCACCCCGCGGGGGATAGATACGCAGTATTTT. This codes for CASTPRGIDTQYF.

The chain employs TRBV28 and TRBJ2-2; no clear D gene. Germline CDR1 reads MDHEN; CDR2 reads SYDVKM. There are 14 residues in the CDR3. Trimming shortened V by 3 bases and J by 1 base, and 6 bases separated the two germline ends. The CDR3 coding sequence is TGTGCCAGCAGTTTCCGGCAGAACACCGGGGAGCTGTTTTTT. This sequence encodes CASSFRQNTGELFF.

The gene calls are TRBV28 and TRBJ1-4; 10 bases fit TRBD1. CDR1 is MDHEN, CDR2 SYDVKM, per germline. The V and J ends lost 6 bases and 8 bases, in that order; junction bases with no gene match: 9. The CDR3 is made up of 15 amino acids. CDR3 amino acids: CASSRIGQGGEKLFF. In DNA form, the CDR3 reads TGTGCCAGCAGCCGCATCGGACAGGGGGGGGAAAAACTGTTTTTT.

The table lists this clone with a count of one. The rearrangement uses TRBV5-1 and TRBJ1-1; the D is unclear. This CDR3 comprises 16 residues. The germline V and J ends were trimmed by 0 bases and 1 base, with 13 bases remaining between them. Germline assignment: CDR1 SGHRS and CDR2 YFSETQ. The CDR3, as DNA: TGCGCCAGCAGCTTGGGGTTGCACTCAGCGAACACTGAAGCTTTCTTT. Residues: CASSLGLHSANTEAFF.

The V and J genes are TRBV19 and TRBJ1-5; TRBD1 is a possible D gene (6 bases). CDR1 and CDR2 from the germline V gene are LNHDA and SQIVND (reference sequence). The length of the CDR3 is 14 residues. V shed 10 bases and J shed 3 bases, with 16 bases lying between them. The CDR3 nucleotides are TGTGCCACCCGGGCCCGGGGGCACAATCAGCCCCAGCATTTT. Translating it yields CATRARGHNQPQHF.

This chain joins TRBV11-3 and TRBJ2-1; 7 bases map to TRBD1. The V segment lost 5 bases and the J segment 6 bases; nucleotides outside the gene matches: 7. Germline loops: CDR1 SGHNT, CDR2 YENEEA. The CDR3 runs 14 residues. The CDR3 DNA follows: TGTGCCAGCAGCCACGGACAGGCGGGCAATGAGCAGTTCTTC. It yields the protein CASSHGQAGNEQFF.

The V gene is TRBV5-5, the J gene TRBJ2-1, with a tentative D call TRBD1 (5 bases). This CDR3 comprises 16 residues. Germline V gives CDR1 SGHKS, CDR2 YYEKEE (reference sequence). Between the trimmed V and J ends, which lost 4 bases and 6 bases, there was a span of 20 bases. The CDR3 bases are TGTGCCAGCAGCCTCTCCCGCCTCTTTCAGGGCAATGAGCAGTTCTTC. Translation: CASSLSRLFQGNEQFF.

This chain connects TRBV6-5 to TRBJ1-5; D unclear. Germline V CDR1 and CDR2: MNHEY, SVGAGI. Trimming shortened V by 7 bases and J by 0 bases, and 10 bases separated the two germline ends. CDR3 size: 14 residues. CDR3 sequence reads: CASNPVHSNQPQHF. For the CDR3, the DNA is TGTGCCAGCAATCCAGTGCATAGCAATCAGCCCCAGCATTTT.

The rearrangement uses TRBV4-2 and TRBJ2-2; 9 bases are a match to TRBD2. The V gene's germline CDR1 is LGHNA and CDR2 YNFKEQ. CDR3 length: 17 amino acids. V trimming: 0 bases; J trimming: 4 bases; junction bases outside the gene matches: 6. CDR3 sequence reads: CASSQDRLAGSTGELFF. The CDR3 DNA reads TGTGCCAGCAGCCAAGATCGCCTAGCGGGAAGCACCGGGGAGCTGTTTTTT.

This clone was counted once. This chain connects TRBV7-8 to TRBJ2-2, with no clear D. The CDR3 sequence is 16 residues long. Germline V gene lookup returns CDR1 SGHVS and CDR2 FQNEAQ. V gave up 1 base and J gave up 0 bases, with 9 bases separating them. CDR3 region: CASSLGVGSNTGELFF. DNA of the CDR3: TGTGCCAGCAGCTTAGGCGTGGGGTCGAACACCGGGGAGCTGTTTTTT.

The rearrangement links TRBV5-1 to TRBJ1-2; D is possibly TRBD1 (5 bases). The V gene lost 4 bases and the J gene lost 5 bases, with 12 bases spanning the gap. Germline V gene sequence: CDR1 SGHRS, CDR2 YFSETQ. CDR3 length: 13 amino acids. Here the CDR3 reads CASSPGGAYGYTF. Here the CDR3 DNA reads TGCGCCAGCAGCCCAGGAGGGGCATATGGCTACACCTTC.

This clone was seen just once. V is TRBV7-3 and J is TRBJ2-3; either TRBD1 or TRBD2 may fit D (5 bases each). Germline CDR1 is SGHTA and CDR2 is FQGTGA. The germline V and J ends were trimmed by 5 bases and 8 bases, with 11 bases remaining between them. The CDR3 totals 12 residues. The chain's CDR3 is CASSSPGTTQYF. The CDR3 DNA sequence: TGTGCCAGCAGCAGCCCGGGGACTACGCAGTATTTT.

V usage is TRBV5-1 and J usage is TRBJ2-5; tentatively, D is TRBD1 (6 bases). The CDR3 totals 18 residues. The V gene lost 0 bases and the J gene lost 2 bases, with 20 bases spanning the gap. Per the germline V gene, CDR1 is SGHRS and CDR2 is YFSETQ. DNA for the CDR3: TGCGCCAGCAGCTTGGTGGAGATGACAGGCATAGGGCAAGAGACCCAGTACTTC. Its translation is CASSLVEMTGIGQETQYF.

This clone was recorded only once. V usage is TRBV4-1 and J usage is TRBJ2-5; TRBD2 agrees at 10 bases. CDR1 is MGHRA and CDR2 is YSYEKL in the germline V gene. The CDR3 loop spans 15 amino acids. V lost 0 bases, J lost 5 bases, and 3 bases stayed unmatched. Written as DNA, the CDR3 is TGCGCCAGCAGCCAAGAAACTAGCGGGGCGGAGACCCAGTACTTC. Translation: CASSQETSGAETQYF.

This chain connects TRBV24-1 to TRBJ1-2, with a tentative D call TRBD1 (6 bases). The CDR3 contains 14 residues. Germline V CDR1 and CDR2: KGHDR, SFDVKD. V shed 5 bases and J shed 0 bases, with 9 bases lying between them. The CDR3 here is CATSGTGTNYGYTF. CDR3 sequence (DNA): TGTGCCACCAGTGGAACAGGGACTAACTATGGCTACACCTTC.